A single sample is the source of the 25 T cell receptor beta chains below, sequenced in a study of T-cell reconstitution after alpha-beta-depleted transplantation in children (dated by TCRdb to the mid-2010s). Library creation used PCR. These reads were obtained on an Illumina HiSeq 2500. Molecular barcoding was employed in the preparation of TCR libraries, with unique molecular identifiers being used to normalize TCRbeta repertoire quantification. The public sequencing data were trimmed at Q25 with fastp and processed into clonotypes with MiXCR by TCRdb, which kept only in-frame beta chains. Duplicate CDR3 protein sequences are folded into a single record with the most common DNA and genes. The sample table records some 280,000 distinct CDR3 sequences; 9.9% of these occur just once. The top ten clonotypes cover around 10% of the sample. Here the sequenced sample was PBMCs from the stem cell graft donor, taken from the stem cell graft. The source of these receptors is a human donor who donated a stem cell graft to a child with SCID.

This clonotype was seen many times. The chain carries TRBV28 and TRBJ1-2; no definite D call. CDR1 MDHEN and CDR2 SYDVKM come from the germline V gene. CDR3 length: 14 amino acids. Trimming took 5 bases from V and 8 from J, leaving 18 bases between them. CDR3 loop: CASSLPTWTGGYTF. CDR3 sequence (DNA): TGTGCCAGCAGTCTACCGACTTGGACTGGGGGCTACACCTTC.

This clonotype was recorded a few times. At one end the junction does not follow the germline gene, possibly because of a read error. The CDR3 protein is CCARDLLASGSQETQYF. In nucleotides, the CDR3 is TGCTGTGCTAGAGATCTCTTGGCTAGCGGTTCCCAAGAGACCCAGTACTTC. The J gene is TRBJ2-5, the V gene TRBV20-1; TRBD2 matches at 7 bases. The germline V gene has CDR1 DFQATT and CDR2 SNEGSKA (reference sequence). The CDR3 runs to 17 residues.

This clonotype has just a few counts. The V and J genes are TRBV10-3 and TRBJ2-7, with TRBD1 identical over 9 bases. Germline loops: CDR1 ENHRY, CDR2 SYGVKD. Trimming at V came to 10 bases and at J to 5 bases, leaving 12 bases not matched to a gene. The CDR3 runs 14 residues. The CDR3 reads CATTNGTGLDEQYF. The CDR3 region has the DNA TGTGCCACCACAAACGGGACAGGGCTCGACGAGCAGTACTTC.

There are a few counts of this clonotype. The DNA of the CDR3 is TGCAGTGCTTCAATCACCGGCGGGGGCACTGAAGCTTTCTTT. It is translated as CSASITGGGTEAFF. The chain uses TRBV20-1 and TRBJ1-1, with D possibly matching TRBD1 (5 bases). This CDR3 has 14 residues. Germline CDR1 is DFQATT and CDR2 is SNEGSKA (reference sequence). V lost 5 bases and J lost 4, with 17 bases in between.

The chain combines TRBV20-1 with TRBJ1-2; D is unresolved. The CDR3 sequence is 14 residues long. The germline V gene encodes CDR1 DFQATT and CDR2 SNEGSKA (reference sequence). V was clipped by 0 bases and J by 5 bases, with 13 bases between them. The CDR3: CSAREGEIGYGYTF. The CDR3 region has the DNA TGCAGTGCTAGAGAGGGAGAGATTGGGTATGGCTACACCTTC.

This clonotype was seen only a few times. The genes are TRBV5-1 and TRBJ1-2, with 7 bases identical to TRBD1. V was pared by 4 bases and J by 7 bases, with 13 bases of the junction left unmatched. This CDR3 spans 15 amino acids. Germline CDR1 SGHRS, CDR2 YFSETQ. In DNA, the CDR3 is TGCGCCAGCAGCACTGTTTCGACAGGGTCGGGTGGCTACACCTTC. Protein sequence: CASSTVSTGSGGYTF.

This clonotype was seen repeatedly, ten times or more. This chain's CDR3 is CASSLDRSTDTQYF. As DNA, the CDR3 is TGTGCCAGCAGTCTCGACAGGAGCACAGATACGCAGTATTTT. The chain is built from TRBV27 and TRBJ2-3; a possible D gene is TRBD1 (6 bases). Germline V gives CDR1 MNHEY, CDR2 SMNVEV (reference sequence). The CDR3 length is 14 residues. Trimming shortened V by 5 bases and J by 0 bases, and 9 bases separated the two germline ends.

This clonotype appeared a few times. For the CDR3, the DNA is TGCGCCAGCAGCGGAACAAACTCTGGAAACACCATATATTTT. It codes for CASSGTNSGNTIYF. This rearrangement joins TRBV5-1 to TRBJ1-3; no definite D call. V was clipped by 4 bases and J by 0 bases, with 8 bases between them. The CDR3 sequence is 14 residues long. CDR1 SGHRS and CDR2 YFSETQ come from the germline V gene.

There are a few counts of this clonotype. The rearrangement uses TRBV7-9 and TRBJ2-1, with TRBD2 identical over 12 bases. The germline V gene has CDR1 SEHNR and CDR2 FQNEAQ (reference sequence). Trimming at V came to 3 bases and at J to 7 bases, leaving 4 bases not matched to a gene. This CDR3 region has 15 residues. The DNA for the CDR3 is TGTGCCAGCAGCTTGCGGACTAGCGGGGAAAATGAGCAGTTCTTC. This encodes CASSLRTSGENEQFF.

The chain is built from TRBV5-5 and TRBJ1-5; no clear D gene. Germline values: CDR1 SGHKS, CDR2 YYEKEE (reference sequence). The V end lost 0 bases, the J end lost 0 bases, and 13 bases lay between the germline ends. The length of the CDR3 is 17 residues. The CDR3 is CASSLDGSQYSNQPQHF. The DNA for the CDR3 is TGTGCCAGCAGCTTGGACGGCAGTCAGTATAGCAATCAGCCCCAGCATTTT.

This clonotype came up many times. The chain joins TRBV2 to TRBJ1-6, with D perhaps matching TRBD1 (5 bases). Looked up from germline, CDR1 is SNHLY and CDR2 is FYNNEI. This CDR3 contains 15 residues. Trimming left V 7 bases short and J 8 bases short, with 18 bases between. This CDR3 reads CASKTGTALDSPLHF. CDR3 sequence (DNA): TGTGCCAGCAAAACCGGGACGGCTTTAGATTCACCCCTCCACTTT.

This clonotype was seen a handful of times. The chain joins TRBV6-1 to TRBJ2-6; no clear D gene. The CDR3 totals 15 residues. The germline CDR1 and CDR2 sequences are MNHNS and SASEGT. V lost 7 bases, J lost 0 bases, and 10 bases lay in between. In nucleotides, the CDR3 is TGTGCCAGCACATCTCTAAGCTCTGGGGCCAACGTCCTGACTTTC. This encodes CASTSLSSGANVLTF.

This clonotype was found a few times. The chain combines TRBV4-2 with TRBJ2-3; tentative D call: TRBD2 (6 bases). Germline V CDR1 and CDR2: LGHNA, YNFKEQ. V shed 4 bases and J shed 5 bases, with 13 bases lying between them. CDR3 size: 14 residues. CDR3 in amino acids: CASSPDGEEDTQYF. The CDR3 coding sequence is TGTGCCAGCAGCCCCGACGGGGAGGAAGATACGCAGTATTTT.

This chain links TRBV7-3 with TRBJ2-5, with D unresolved. The CDR3 covers 12 residues. Germline V lookup: CDR1 SGHTA, CDR2 FQGTGA. Trimming left V 5 bases short and J 4 bases short, with 8 bases between. The CDR3 reads CASSDNGETQYF. The CDR3 coding sequence is TGTGCCAGCAGCGATAACGGAGAGACCCAGTACTTC.

V usage is TRBV6-1 and J usage is TRBJ1-1; a weak D match, TRBD1 (6 bases). Germline lookup yields CDR1 MNHNS and CDR2 SASEGT. The CDR3 has 15 amino acids. V was pared by 4 bases and J by 3 bases, with 15 bases between. The CDR3 region has the DNA TGTGCCAGCAGTGTCCAACAGGGCGGTGACACTGAAGCTTTCTTT. The encoded protein is CASSVQQGGDTEAFF.

The J gene is TRBJ1-3, the V gene TRBV20-1; D might be TRBD1 (5 bases). V lost 3 bases to trimming and J lost 2 bases, with 17 bases between them. The length of the CDR3 is 16 residues. Germline assignment: CDR1 DFQATT and CDR2 SNEGSKA (reference sequence). The DNA for the CDR3 is TGCAGTGCTAGCCTGCCTGCGGGGGTCCCTGGAAACACCATATATTTT. Its protein product is CSASLPAGVPGNTIYF.

V usage is TRBV29-1 and J usage is TRBJ2-5; weak D call: TRBD2 (5 bases). The germline gives CDR1 SQVTM, CDR2 ANQGSEA. Trimming left V 6 bases short and J 5 bases short, with 16 bases between. CDR3 size: 13 residues. In nucleotides, the CDR3 is TGCAGCGTGCTCGACGGCGGGTCGGAGACCCAGTACTTC. Encoded protein: CSVLDGGSETQYF.

Only a few counts were recorded for this clonotype. The V and J genes are TRBV12-3 or TRBV12-4 and TRBJ2-1; tentative D call: TRBD2 (6 bases). This CDR3 is 15 amino acids long. Deletions cut 5 bases from V and 6 bases from J, with 17 bases between. Here the CDR3 reads CASSPRGARGNEQFF. The CDR3 bases are TGTGCCAGCAGTCCCCGCGGGGCGAGGGGCAATGAGCAGTTCTTC.

This clonotype has a count of ten or more. V is TRBV6-1 and J is TRBJ1-5; 8 bases line up with TRBD1. Germline V gene data show CDR1 as MNHNS and CDR2 as SASEGT. This CDR3 contains 16 residues. Trimming took 4 bases from V and 3 from J; bases not matched to a gene: 8. The CDR3 DNA reads as TGTGCCAGCAGTGTCCGCCCGGGACAGGTCAATCAGCCCCAGCATTTT. The encoded protein is CASSVRPGQVNQPQHF.

The V and J genes are TRBV10-1 and TRBJ2-1; a possible D gene is TRBD1 (6 bases). Trimming cost V 2 bases and J 6 bases, with 11 bases left between them. CDR1 is WNHNN, CDR2 SYGVQD, per germline (reference sequence). The CDR3 sequence is 14 residues long. As DNA, the CDR3 is TGCGCCAGCAGTGAGACAGGGTCAGGCAATGAGCAGTTCTTC. It yields the protein CASSETGSGNEQFF.

This clonotype was counted at least ten times. The rearrangement links TRBV5-1 to TRBJ1-1; D is uncertain. This CDR3 contains 15 residues. The V end lost 4 bases, the J end lost 1 base, and 14 bases lay between the germline ends. The germline V gene has CDR1 SGHRS and CDR2 YFSETQ. DNA for the CDR3: TGCGCCAGCAGCCATGCCGTGGGTTCGAACACTGAAGCTTTCTTT. Translating it yields CASSHAVGSNTEAFF.

In its sample, this clonotype was seen a few times. The CDR3 spells CASSTFEGDTQYF. The CDR3, as DNA: TGTGCCAGCTCCACCTTTGAGGGAGATACGCAGTATTTT. The J gene is TRBJ2-3, the V gene TRBV7-7; weak D call: TRBD2 (5 bases). The V end lost 8 bases, the J end lost 5 bases, and 14 bases lay between the germline ends. CDR1 and CDR2 (germline): SSHAT, FNYEAQ (reference sequence). There are 13 residues in the CDR3.

The chain links TRBV20-1 to TRBJ2-3, with 11 bases fitting TRBD2. CDR1 DFQATT and CDR2 SNEGSKA come from the germline V gene (reference sequence). Trimming took 3 bases from V and 5 from J; bases not matched to a gene: 7. The CDR3 is made up of 15 amino acids. CDR3 region: CSASPLAGVKDTQYF. CDR3 DNA sequence: TGCAGTGCTAGCCCACTAGCGGGGGTTAAAGATACGCAGTATTTT.

A few counts support this clonotype. The chain employs TRBV21-1 and TRBJ2-7; the D segment call TRBD1 is taken from the table without a DNA check. TRBV21-1 has pseudogene status. CDR3 length equals 13 residues. CDR3 residues: CASSRDRVSEQYF. The CDR3 nucleotides are TGTGCCAGCAGCAGGGACAGGGTGAGCGAGCAGTACTTC.

This clonotype has just a few counts. This chain links TRBV6-1 with TRBJ2-1, with 11 nucleotides matching TRBD2. The CDR3 has 15 amino acids. V lost 5 bases to trimming and J lost 5 bases; unmatched junction nucleotides: 5. CDR1 is MNHNS and CDR2 is SASEGT in the germline V gene. CDR3 bases: TGTGCCAGCAGTCATAGCGGGGGGGCCGACAATGAGCAGTTCTTC. Residues: CASSHSGGADNEQFF.